This T cell receptor beta chain stems from a study of T cell repertoires in cytomegalovirus infection (dated by TCRdb to the late 2010s). General notes on the study: Recently identified HLA-C-restricted CMV epitopes, whose presentation resists viral immunomodulation, were targeted by peptide stimulations together with well-studied HLA-B-restricted epitopes. Because public TCR beta signatures pointed to carriage of CMV infection together with the matching HLA type, the HLA type of each donor mattered for the analysis. Broader findings and caveats from the paper: Cumulative frequency of public TCR beta family members discriminated carriers of CMV infection plus the relevant HLA type in this cohort and an independent roughly 350-donor cohort. In the ex vivo response, HLA-C-restricted CMV-specific TCR beta clonotypes were dominant, and in two of eight donors the single most frequent clonotype came from this HLA-C-restricted group.

For sequencing, an Illumina HiSeq 1500 was employed. TCRdb redid the processing of the public reads, applying fastp at Q25 and MiXCR, and retained in-frame beta chains. Rows with one shared CDR3 protein collapse into an entry with the most common genes and DNA. The sample table shows around 69,000 distinct CDR3 sequences, and around 30% are seen once. Clones ranked in the top ten supply 59% of the sample. Trimming removed 3 bases from V and 1 base from J, leaving 16 bases between the germline ends. The CDR1 and CDR2 encoded by the germline V gene (reference sequence) are LGHDT and YNNKEL. Inclusive of the bounding cysteine and phenylalanine, the CDR3 is 16 residues long. Only the CDR3 portion is preserved as DNA: 48 bases, with reading frame beginning at the first base. This clonotype was seen repeatedly, ten times or more. Its antigen is currently not known. Per-base quality was not reported, and no clone a single base away is much larger than it.

In the paper's terms, the treatment or condition label means: in vitro stimulation with specific CMV peptide epitopes to enrich CMV-specific T cells. The source of this sequence is a human donor in good health (CMV status not recorded). Some clones in this sample may be carry-over from other donors' samples. The chain employs TRBV3-1 and TRBJ2-7, with no confident D gene call. This specimen was CD8+ T cells from cultured PBMCs, taken from culture after CMV antigen stimulation. The CDR3 here reads CASSQAVGGRSYEQYF. The nucleotide sequence reads TGTGCCAGCAGCCAGGCCGTCGGTGGGCGATCCTACGAGCAGTACTTC.